This T cell receptor beta chain is from a study of blood T cells in healthy people across ages (dated by TCRdb to between 2014 and 2016). With regard to the full study: In model experiments, template switching captured about one uniquely barcoded TCR beta cDNA molecule for every two T cells. Age-related changes in TCR beta repertoire diversity were measured in the study by deep sequencing normalized with unique cDNA molecular identifiers. Donors were grouped into four age groups: young (average 16 years), middle-aged (39), aged (roughly 62) and long-lived (around 80). Two additional independent replicas of 1 million unique cDNA reads from the same blood draw were analyzed for two donors (one aged 18 to 30 and one aged 80 or older). General conclusions and limits of the study: Total diversity estimates from one million sequenced T cells were considered lower bounds and underestimates. Observed TCR beta diversity correlated strongly with the percentage of naive T cells measured by flow cytometry. Conclusive comparison of naive and antigen-experienced compartments was prevented by the profiling of bulk unsorted PBMCs. Compared with the aged group, the long-lived group had more naive CD4+ T cells, fewer expanded clones and increased TCR diversity, a pattern suggesting age selection. Because donor CMV infection status was unknown, age-related changes in expanded clonotypes were potentially confounded. As age increased, observed TCR beta diversity per million T cells dropped in a roughly linear way, and a significant reduction was already evident by age about 40.

Libraries were built with 5' RACE. The sequencing machine was an Illumina HiSeq 2500. A second PCR of 7 to 11 cycles was run with a J-beta primer mix and a sample-barcoded 5' primer. Each TCR beta cDNA molecule received a unique molecular identifier from a template-switch 5' adaptor carrying 12 random nucleotides. Each sample yielded at least 2.5 million CDR3-containing paired-end reads. All of the RNA was converted into first-strand cDNA using the Mint cDNA synthesis kit, with a TRBC-specific oligonucleotide serving as the primer. All cDNA was treated with uracil-DNA glycosylase and then went through a first 18-cycle PCR with the universal primers M1SS and BC2_uni_R. The source study handled its data this way. Normalization of each sample was performed by random selection of 1 million high-quality reads, each carrying a distinct molecular identifier. Instead of being binned into consensus sequences, reads that shared molecular identifiers were thrown out. CDR3 identification, clonotype clustering and error correction used MiTCR with a Q25 quality threshold and the strictest error-elimination algorithm. A nonparametric unseen species model using Euler transformation provided a lower-bound estimate of total TCR beta diversity. TCRdb reanalyzed the raw reads on its own, using fastp at Q25 for trimming and MiXCR for clone calling, and kept in-frame beta chains. Rows are unified per CDR3 protein, each entry keeping the most common DNA and genes. What appears here as the V and J calls and clone size reflects TCRdb's work, not the paper's. Across this sample there are some 940,000 distinct CDR3 sequences, with under 35% seen only once. The ten top clones hold 10% to 13% of the sample.

Its CDR3 holds 15 amino acids, cysteine through phenylalanine. Left in the record is the CDR3 DNA by itself, 45 bases read in frame from the first base. V and J are truncated by 3 bases and 13 bases respectively, leaving an intervening sequence of 25 bases. The germline V gene (reference sequence) specifies DFQATT as CDR1 and SNEGSKA as CDR2. This clonotype was detected a few times. Its recognized antigen is unknown. Qualities for individual bases were not recorded, and no much larger clone is one base off. The donors were 40 or so Caucasian individuals from Russia, aged 6 to 90 years, who were systemically healthy. Approximately 9.3 milliliters of peripheral blood were collected from each donor into EDTA-treated Vacutainer tubes. Ficoll-Paque density-gradient centrifugation was used to isolate PBMCs, with at least 6.5 million obtained per sample. Trizol reagent was used to extract total RNA from PBMCs, with at least 6 micrograms per sample. The percentages of naive CD45RAhigh/CD27high T cells were determined by flow cytometry on a PBMC aliquot from every donor.

This sample also belongs to another study, concerning T cells of mothers and their children. As that second paper reports: The donors were nine systemically healthy Caucasian individuals, made up of three mothers and their six children. cDNA synthesis used all of the extracted RNA, with approximately 1.4 ug of RNA in each 15 ul reaction. In the second PCR, the M1S primer introduced both the sample barcodes and 2-4 random nucleotides. More than 8 million TCR beta CDR3 reads were obtained from each mother, and millions of reads were obtained from each child. In both related and unrelated pairs, thymic selection shapes the output of TCR recombination in a similar way, with inherited differences having only a minor effect. Normalized repertoire overlap was always slightly but never significantly higher in related than unrelated mother-child pairs. Persistent microchimeric T cell clones were not detected, at a sensitivity of about 100 clones per million clonotypes. To look for features that set related mother-child pairs apart from unrelated individuals, the researchers ran deep NGS to compare the TCR beta repertoires of mothers and children. The mean age was roughly 40 +/- 4 years for the mothers and about 10 +/- 4 years for the children. After adapters were ligated using NEBNext reagents, the libraries underwent 100+100 nt paired-end sequencing on an Illumina HiSeq 2000. To prevent cross-contamination, the mother and child libraries were prepared one month apart and sequenced in separate runs. For each donor, between roughly 500,000 and 2,200,000 distinct TCR beta clonotypes were identified. Naive TCR beta clonotypes were estimated from low-frequency clonotypes matched to each donor's FACS-determined naive share, without sorting.

The sample taken for sequencing was blood. The chain links TRBV20-1 with TRBJ2-4, with TRBD2 perhaps the D gene, on 5 matching bases. This receptor was obtained from a woman aged 40 to 50 in good health. The DNA is as follows: TGCAGTGCTAGTGGGGTTGGGGAGACCTACAATGAGCAGTACTTC. Translated, it reads CSASGVGETYNEQYF.